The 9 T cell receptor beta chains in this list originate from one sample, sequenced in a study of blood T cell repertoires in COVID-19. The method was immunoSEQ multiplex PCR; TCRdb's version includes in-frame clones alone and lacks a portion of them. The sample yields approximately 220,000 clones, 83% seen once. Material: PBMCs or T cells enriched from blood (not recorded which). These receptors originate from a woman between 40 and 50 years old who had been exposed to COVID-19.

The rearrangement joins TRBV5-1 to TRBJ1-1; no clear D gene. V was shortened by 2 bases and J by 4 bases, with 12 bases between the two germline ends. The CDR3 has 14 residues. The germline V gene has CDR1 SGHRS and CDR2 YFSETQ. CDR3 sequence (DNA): TGCGCCAGCAGCTTAGCAGGCGAGGGCACTGAAGCTTTCTTT. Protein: CASSLAGEGTEAFF.

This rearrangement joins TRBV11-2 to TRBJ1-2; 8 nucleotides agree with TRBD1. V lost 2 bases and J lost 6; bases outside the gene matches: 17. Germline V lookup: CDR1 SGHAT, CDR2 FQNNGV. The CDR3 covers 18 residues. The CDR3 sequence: CASSLRASGGVGGHGYTF. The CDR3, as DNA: TGTGCCAGCAGCTTAAGGGCTTCAGGGGGCGTAGGTGGTCATGGCTACACCTTC. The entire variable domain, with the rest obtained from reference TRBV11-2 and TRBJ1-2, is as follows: EAGVAQSPRYKIIEKRQSVAFWCNPISGHATLYWYQQILGQGPKLLIQFQNNGVVDDSQLPKDRFSAERLKGVDSTLKIQPAKLEDSAVYLCASSLRASGGVGGHGYTFGSGTRLTVV.

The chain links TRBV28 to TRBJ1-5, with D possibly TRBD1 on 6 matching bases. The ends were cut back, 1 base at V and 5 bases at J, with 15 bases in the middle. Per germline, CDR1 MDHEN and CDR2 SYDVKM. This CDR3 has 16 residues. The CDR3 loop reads CASSLFARGGHQPQHF. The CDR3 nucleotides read TGTGCCAGCAGTTTATTCGCCAGGGGCGGTCATCAGCCCCAGCATTTT.

The chain's CDR3 is CAWSQGEKLFF. For the CDR3, the DNA is TGTGCCTGGAGTCAGGGGGAAAAACTGTTTTTT. This chain joins TRBV30 and TRBJ1-4, with D tentatively TRBD1 (6 bases). The CDR3 has 11 amino acids. The germline V gene has CDR1 GTSNPN and CDR2 SVGIG (reference sequence). V was cut by 2 bases and J by 8 bases, with 6 bases left in between.

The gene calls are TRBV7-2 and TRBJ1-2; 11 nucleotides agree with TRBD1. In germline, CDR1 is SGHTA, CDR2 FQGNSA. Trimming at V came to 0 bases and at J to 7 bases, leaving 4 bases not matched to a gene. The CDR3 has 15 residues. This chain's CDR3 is CASSLAGQGAGGYTF. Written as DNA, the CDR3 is TGTGCCAGCAGCTTAGCCGGACAGGGGGCGGGTGGCTACACCTTC.

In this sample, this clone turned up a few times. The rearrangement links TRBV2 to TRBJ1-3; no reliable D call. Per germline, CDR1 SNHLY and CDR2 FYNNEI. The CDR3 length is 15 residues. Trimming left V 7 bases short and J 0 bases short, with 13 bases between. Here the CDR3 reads CASTPYSTSGNTIYF. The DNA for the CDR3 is TGTGCCAGCACCCCTTACAGCACCTCTGGAAACACCATATATTTT. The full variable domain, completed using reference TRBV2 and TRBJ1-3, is EPEVTQTPSHQVTQMGQEVILRCVPISNHLYFYWYRQILGQKVEFLVSFYNNEISEKSEIFDDQFSVERPDGSNFTLKIRSTKLEDSAMYFCASTPYSTSGNTIYFGEGSWLTVV.

The CDR3 region is CATSDLSRGYGYTF. CDR3 DNA sequence: TGTGCCACCAGTGATTTATCCAGGGGTTATGGCTACACCTTC. This chain joins TRBV24-1 and TRBJ1-2; D might be TRBD1 (6 bases). V lost 1 base and J 5 bases, leaving 10 bases between the germline ends. From germline, CDR1 is KGHDR and CDR2 SFDVKD. The CDR3 length is 14 residues.

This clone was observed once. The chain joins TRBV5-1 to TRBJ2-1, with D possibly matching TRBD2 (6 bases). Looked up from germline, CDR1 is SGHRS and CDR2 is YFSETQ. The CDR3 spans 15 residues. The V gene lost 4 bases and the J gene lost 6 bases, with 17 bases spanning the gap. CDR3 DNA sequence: TGCGCCAGCAGCCTCAGCCCACTAGCCGGCAATGAGCAGTTCTTC. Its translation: CASSLSPLAGNEQFF.

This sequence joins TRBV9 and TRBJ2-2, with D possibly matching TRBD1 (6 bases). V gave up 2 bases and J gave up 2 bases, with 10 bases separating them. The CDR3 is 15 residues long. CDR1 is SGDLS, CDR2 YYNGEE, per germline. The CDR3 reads CASSVETGNTGELFF. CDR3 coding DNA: TGTGCCAGCAGCGTGGAGACAGGTAACACCGGGGAGCTGTTTTTT.